Shown below are 15 T cell receptor beta chains from a single sample sequenced in a study of blood T cell repertoires in COVID-19. The table came from immunoSEQ multiplex PCR; TCRdb's copy has only in-frame clones and leaves some out. Here the sample spans some 200,000 clones, 81% being singletons. Sequencing was done on a sample of peripheral blood. Every receptor here comes from a middle-aged woman with COVID-19, enrolled during active disease.

V is TRBV30 and J is TRBJ1-1; no clear D. Trimming left V 2 bases short and J 1 base short, with 8 bases between. The CDR3 runs 13 residues. Germline-derived CDR1 and CDR2 are GTSNPN and SVGIG (reference sequence). As DNA, the CDR3 is TGTGCCTGGAGTTCGAACACGAACACTGAAGCTTTCTTT. Protein: CAWSSNTNTEAFF. Based on the CDR3 plus reference TRBV30 and TRBJ1-1, the full variable domain is SQTIHQWPATLVQPVGSPLSLECTVEGTSNPNLYWYRQAAGRGLQLLFYSVGIGQISSEVPQNLSASRPQDRQFILSSKKLLLSDSGFYLCAWSSNTNTEAFFGQGTRLTVV.

As for this clone: Other DNA sequences within the sample encode an identical CDR3. J is TRBJ1-2 and V is TRBV12-3 or TRBV12-4, with D perhaps TRBD1 (6 bases). V lost 3 bases and J lost 8, with 10 bases in between. The CDR3 spans 12 residues. The CDR3 DNA follows: TGTGCCAGCAGTTTCAGGGGCGGGGGCTACACCTTC. This encodes CASSFRGGGYTF.

CDR3 bases: TGTGCCGTAGCCCCTCGGGGGAGTGAGCAGTTCTTC. It encodes CAVAPRGSEQFF. The chain links TRBV3-1 (or the pseudogene TRBV3-2) to TRBJ2-1; D may be TRBD2 (6 bases). V lost 11 bases, J lost 9 bases, and 17 bases lay in between. CDR3 length: 12 residues. Germline V CDR1 and CDR2: LGHDT, YNNKEL (reference sequence).

This clone was detected a few times. The junction departs from germline at one end; a sequencing error may be responsible. CDR3 coding DNA: TGTGCCAGCAGTGCTGGGACAGGTGAGCGGTTCTTC. Translation: CASSAGTGERFF. This chain uses TRBV12-3 or TRBV12-4 with TRBJ2-1; 8 positions agree with TRBD1. This CDR3 is built from 12 residues.

The chain employs TRBV7-9 and TRBJ1-1, with D perhaps matching TRBD1 (5 bases). V lost 5 bases and J 5 bases, leaving 18 bases between the germline ends. CDR1 and CDR2 from the germline V gene are SEHNR and FQNEAQ (reference sequence). The CDR3 runs to 15 residues. CDR3 sequence: CASSPPSGGMTEAFF. The CDR3 bases are TGTGCCAGCAGCCCTCCTTCGGGGGGGATGACTGAAGCTTTCTTT.

The genes are TRBV10-3 and TRBJ2-2; the match to TRBD2 covers 7 bases. This CDR3 comprises 16 residues. Germline lookup yields CDR1 ENHRY and CDR2 SYGVKD. Trimming removed 4 bases from V and 4 bases from J; junction bases left unmatched: 9. The CDR3 bases are TGTGCCATCAGTGTAGAGGGGAGGGTTTCCACCGGGGAGCTGTTTTTT. Translated, it gives CAISVEGRVSTGELFF.

The chain has TRBV4-2 and TRBJ2-2; 7 nucleotides match TRBD1. This CDR3 is 15 amino acids long. V dropped 0 bases and J dropped 13; count of bases not matched to a gene: 11. The germline gives CDR1 LGHNA, CDR2 YNFKEQ. This chain's CDR3 is CASSQEIGGMGVLFF. For the CDR3, the DNA is TGTGCCAGCAGCCAAGAAATAGGGGGCATGGGAGTGCTGTTTTTT.

This chain uses TRBV29-1 with TRBJ2-3, with D maybe TRBD2 (6 bases). The CDR3 has 11 amino acids. CDR1 and CDR2 (germline): SQVTM, ANQGSEA. Trimming took off 5 bases at V and 5 bases at J, with 8 bases between the two ends. The CDR3 region has the DNA TGCAGCGTTCTGCGGGGAGATACGCAGTATTTT. Its translation is CSVLRGDTQYF.

The genes are TRBV30 and TRBJ1-1, with 7 bases identical to TRBD1. CDR3 length: 15 amino acids. Per germline, CDR1 GTSNPN and CDR2 SVGIG (reference sequence). Trimming cost V 5 bases and J 1 base; bases outside gene matches: 10. CDR3 sequence reads: CAWQNRQGQNTEAFF. In DNA, the CDR3 is TGTGCCTGGCAAAATCGACAGGGACAGAACACTGAAGCTTTCTTT.

This chain connects TRBV7-3 to TRBJ2-2, with a possible D match to TRBD1 (6 bases). This CDR3 comprises 15 residues. Trimming cost V 2 bases and J 3 bases, with 10 bases left between them. CDR1 is SGHTA, CDR2 FQGTGA, per germline. The CDR3: CASSLDNRDTGELFF. The CDR3 coding sequence is TGTGCCAGCAGCTTAGATAACAGGGACACCGGGGAGCTGTTTTTT.

The V gene is TRBV19, the J gene TRBJ2-3, with TRBD2 as a possible D gene (6 bases). V lost 6 bases and J 3 bases, leaving 16 bases between the germline ends. The V gene's germline CDR1 is LNHDA and CDR2 SQIVND (reference sequence). This CDR3 contains 15 residues. CDR3 in amino acids: CASRTAGTHTDTQYF. DNA for the CDR3: TGTGCCAGTAGGACCGCCGGGACTCATACAGATACGCAGTATTTT.

The chain employs TRBV7-9 and TRBJ2-3; D is possibly TRBD2 (6 bases). Germline-derived CDR1 and CDR2 are SEHNR and FQNEAQ (reference sequence). V lost 3 bases, J lost 6 bases, and 13 bases lay in between. This CDR3 has 14 amino acids. The chain's CDR3 is CASSFGGPGDTQYF. In DNA form, the CDR3 reads TGTGCCAGCAGCTTCGGGGGACCAGGGGATACGCAGTATTTT.

The genes are TRBV5-5 and TRBJ2-5; 8 nucleotides align to TRBD2. The CDR3 is 14 residues long. V was clipped by 2 bases and J by 5 bases; unmatched bases: 5. Germline loops: CDR1 SGHKS, CDR2 YYEKEE (reference sequence). In nucleotides, the CDR3 is TGTGCCAGCAGCTTATTAGCGGGACGGGAGACCCAGTACTTC. It is translated as CASSLLAGRETQYF. The full variable domain, its missing parts supplied by reference TRBV5-5 and TRBJ2-5, is DAGVTQSPTHLIKTRGQQVTLRCSPISGHKSVSWYQQVLGQGPQFIFQYYEKEERGRGNFPDRFSARQFPNYSSELNVNALLLGDSALYLCASSLLAGRETQYFGPGTRLLVL.

The CDR3 DNA is TGTGCCAGCAGTGATGATGTGTCGGATGAGCAGTTCTTC. This sequence encodes CASSDDVSDEQFF. The V gene is TRBV2, the J gene TRBJ2-1; D ambiguous. The CDR3 is 13 residues long. The V end was cut by 3 bases, the J end by 8 bases, with 11 bases between. The germline gives CDR1 SNHLY, CDR2 FYNNEI.

The chain has TRBV10-1 and TRBJ1-5, with D perhaps matching TRBD1 (6 bases). The germline CDR1 and CDR2 sequences are WNHNN and SYGVQD (reference sequence). Trimming took 11 bases from V and 0 from J, leaving 20 bases between them. The CDR3 consists of 16 residues. CDR3 residues: CAGPVGGLNSNQPQHF. The CDR3 DNA sequence: TGCGCCGGCCCGGTGGGGGGGCTTAATAGCAATCAGCCCCAGCATTTT.